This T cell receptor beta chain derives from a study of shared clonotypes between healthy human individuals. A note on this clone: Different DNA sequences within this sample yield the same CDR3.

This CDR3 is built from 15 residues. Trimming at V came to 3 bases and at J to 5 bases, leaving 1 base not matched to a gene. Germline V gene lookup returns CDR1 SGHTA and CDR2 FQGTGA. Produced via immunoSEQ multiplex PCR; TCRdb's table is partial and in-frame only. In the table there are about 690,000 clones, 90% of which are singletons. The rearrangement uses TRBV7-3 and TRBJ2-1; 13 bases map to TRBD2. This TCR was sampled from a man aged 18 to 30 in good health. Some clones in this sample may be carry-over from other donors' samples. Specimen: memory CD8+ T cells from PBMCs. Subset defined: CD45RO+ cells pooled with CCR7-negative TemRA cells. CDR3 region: CASSLGLAGNNEQFF. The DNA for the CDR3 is TGTGCCAGCAGCTTGGGACTAGCGGGAAACAATGAGCAGTTCTTC.